This entry lists 14 T cell receptor beta chains sequenced from one sample in a study of identifying expanded T cells in peripheral blood. The protocol was immunoSEQ multiplex PCR, while the TCRdb copy is restricted to in-frame clones and leaves out a portion. The sample carries about 94,000 clones, approximately 85% recorded once. Sequencing was done on a sample of blood. All receptors derive from a person aged 18 to 70 in good health.

The chain joins TRBV4-1 to TRBJ2-7; 7 bases are a match to TRBD2. There are 15 residues in the CDR3. With V trimmed by 1 base and J by 5 bases, 8 bases remained unmatched. Germline CDR1 is MGHRA and CDR2 is YSYEKL. CDR3 nucleotides: TGCGCCAGCAGCCAAGTTCGGGGGGACTTTAACGAGCAGTACTTC. Protein sequence: CASSQVRGDFNEQYF.

This chain links TRBV7-9 with TRBJ2-1, with D perhaps TRBD1 (6 bases). There are 14 residues in the CDR3. Per the germline V gene, CDR1 is SEHNR and CDR2 is FQNEAQ (reference sequence). V gave up 3 bases and J gave up 7 bases, with 13 bases separating them. In DNA form, the CDR3 reads TGTGCCAGCAGCTTTGATCAGGGGCGGAATGAGCAGTTCTTC. This sequence encodes CASSFDQGRNEQFF.

The chain is built from TRBV18 and TRBJ2-7; a possible D gene is TRBD1 (6 bases). V lost 5 bases to trimming and J lost 0 bases, with 11 bases between them. This CDR3 is built from 14 residues. CDR1 and CDR2 from the germline V gene are KGHSH and LQKENI. CDR3 sequence (DNA): TGTGCCAGCTCAGCCGGACAGAGCTCCTACGAGCAGTACTTC. Amino acid sequence: CASSAGQSSYEQYF.

The chain carries TRBV5-1 and TRBJ2-2; D uncertain. The V gene lost 1 base and the J gene lost 2 bases, with 15 bases spanning the gap. The CDR3 sequence is 17 residues long. The germline CDR1 and CDR2 sequences are SGHRS and YFSETQ. CDR3 sequence reads: CASSLMGGQLNTGELFF. The DNA for the CDR3 is TGCGCCAGCAGCTTGATGGGTGGGCAACTTAACACCGGGGAGCTGTTTTTT.

The chain uses TRBV5-1 and TRBJ2-3, with D perhaps TRBD1 (6 bases). V lost 5 bases to trimming and J lost 1 base, with 14 bases between them. The CDR3 has 15 residues. Germline V CDR1 and CDR2: SGHRS, YFSETQ. CDR3 protein: CASSQQGGGTDTQYF. The CDR3 DNA reads as TGCGCCAGCAGTCAACAGGGCGGTGGCACAGATACGCAGTATTTT.

The V and J genes are TRBV19 and TRBJ1-2; possibly TRBD1 for D (6 bases). The V gene lost 6 bases and the J gene lost 3 bases, with 8 bases spanning the gap. The CDR3 spans 12 residues. CDR1 and CDR2 from the germline V gene are LNHDA and SQIVND (reference sequence). CDR3 sequence: CASRQGDYGYTF. CDR3 nucleotide sequence: TGTGCCAGTAGACAGGGAGACTATGGCTACACCTTC. The variable domain in full, with the rest retrieved from reference TRBV19 and TRBJ1-2, is DGGITQSPKYLFRKEGQNVTLSCEQNLNHDAMYWYRQDPGQGLRLIYYSQIVNDFQKGDIAEGYSVSREKKESFPLTVTSAQKNPTAFYLCASRQGDYGYTFGSGTRLTVV.

This chain joins TRBV2 and TRBJ2-7, with D unresolved. Germline V gene sequence: CDR1 SNHLY, CDR2 FYNNEI. The V and J ends lost 4 bases and 2 bases respectively, with 12 bases between them. This CDR3 contains 14 residues. The CDR3 region is CASSARVAAYEQYF. In DNA form, the CDR3 reads TGTGCCAGCAGTGCTCGGGTCGCGGCCTACGAGCAGTACTTC.

The V and J genes are TRBV7-9 and TRBJ2-1, with D perhaps being TRBD1 or TRBD2 (6 bases each). The CDR3 has 16 amino acids. In germline, CDR1 is SEHNR, CDR2 FQNEAQ (reference sequence). V lost 5 bases and J lost 6, with 20 bases in between. CDR3 in amino acids: CASSGRRRGAGNEQFF. The CDR3 coding sequence is TGTGCCAGCAGCGGCCGTAGGAGGGGGGCTGGCAATGAGCAGTTCTTC.

The V and J genes are TRBV19 and TRBJ1-2; D gene unclear. The V end was cut by 7 bases, the J end by 5 bases, with 14 bases between. This CDR3 region has 13 residues. Germline V lookup: CDR1 LNHDA, CDR2 SQIVND (reference sequence). Written as DNA, the CDR3 is TGTGCCAGTATCGCTCCCCAGCCTTATGGCTACACCTTC. Translating gives CASIAPQPYGYTF.

The chain couples TRBV7-9 to TRBJ2-7, with 9 bases lining up with TRBD1. Germline lookup yields CDR1 SEHNR and CDR2 FQNEAQ (reference sequence). The CDR3 covers 19 residues. With 4 bases clipped from V and 3 bases from J, the junction kept 19 bases outside the gene matches. The DNA of the CDR3 is TGTGCCAGCAGCTCCTCGACTTCCCAGGGACAGGGAACTTACTACGAGCAGTACTTC. Encoded protein: CASSSSTSQGQGTYYEQYF.

The V and J genes are TRBV2 and TRBJ2-7; D possibly corresponds to TRBD2 (5 bases). Trimming pared 8 bases from V and 7 bases from J, leaving 15 bases between. CDR3 length: 12 amino acids. Germline CDR1 reads SNHLY; CDR2 reads FYNNEI. The CDR3 loop reads CASGLRGREQYF. Here the CDR3 DNA reads TGTGCCAGCGGCCTCCGGGGTCGGGAGCAGTACTTC.

The J gene is TRBJ1-4, the V gene TRBV18; D is perhaps TRBD1 (5 bases). This CDR3 contains 19 residues. Between the trimmed V and J ends, which lost 6 bases and 2 bases, there was a span of 25 bases. Germline V gene sequence: CDR1 KGHSH, CDR2 LQKENI. CDR3 DNA: TGTGCCAGCTCCCCGAGGGGACTTACGGGAGTTGCGACTAATGAAAAACTGTTTTTT. Its translation: CASSPRGLTGVATNEKLFF.

V gene TRBV6-1 combines with J gene TRBJ1-2; D is possibly TRBD1 (5 bases). The CDR3 sequence is 13 residues long. Per the germline V gene, CDR1 is MNHNS and CDR2 is SASEGT. Trimming pared 5 bases from V and 6 bases from J, leaving 13 bases between. The CDR3 region has the DNA TGTGCCAGCAGTCCAGTGGGGGGTAATGGCTACACCTTC. Residues: CASSPVGGNGYTF.

This chain links TRBV10-2 with TRBJ1-2, with D perhaps matching TRBD1 (6 bases). CDR3 length equals 14 residues. Germline V CDR1 and CDR2: WSHSY, SAAADI. Between the trimmed V and J ends, which lost 4 bases and 2 bases, there was a span of 11 bases. The CDR3, as DNA: TGCGCCAGCAGTGCCGCGGGGGGCAACTATGGCTACACCTTC. Translating gives CASSAAGGNYGYTF.